Below, 14 T cell receptor beta chains from the same sample are listed, as sequenced in a study of cytomegalovirus exposure and HLA in healthy donors (dated by TCRdb to about 2017). The library was built by means of the immunoSEQ multiplex PCR assay. The multiplex PCR relied on a mix of 60 forward primers for TCR Vbeta segments and 13 reverse primers for TCR Jbeta segments. What TCRdb holds here is the immuneACCESS table cut down to in-frame rearrangements. Part of the clones is not present; checked against another copy, under half of the missing clones reflect an unresolved V gene, and the others are unexplained. Here the sample has around 180,000 clones; 65% to 85% occur a single time. Together, the top ten hold around 5.9% of the sample. Sequencing used PBMCs. The receptor source for this set is a woman in her thirties in good health and CMV-seropositive.

This chain connects TRBV28 to TRBJ1-5; TRBD1 agrees at 7 bases. V lost 2 bases and J lost 1; bases outside the gene matches: 11. This CDR3 has 18 residues. Germline-derived CDR1 and CDR2 are MDHEN and SYDVKM. DNA for the CDR3: TGTGCCAGCAGTTTACAAAGAGCCTCGACAGGGAGCAATCAGCCCCAGCATTTT. The encoded protein is CASSLQRASTGSNQPQHF.

CDR3 residues: CASSRRDSSYEQYF. CDR3 DNA sequence: TGTGCCAGCAGCCGCCGGGACAGTTCCTACGAGCAGTACTTC. The chain recombines TRBV7-9 with TRBJ2-7; 7 bases fit TRBD1. The trim removed 5 bases at V and 1 base at J, leaving 5 bases unmatched. CDR3 length: 14 amino acids. Germline assignment: CDR1 SEHNR and CDR2 FQNEAQ (reference sequence).

V is TRBV28 and J is TRBJ2-5, with D possibly matching TRBD1 (6 bases). The CDR3 spans 15 residues. The ends were cut back, 5 bases at V and 2 bases at J, with 15 bases in the middle. The germline V gene has CDR1 MDHEN and CDR2 SYDVKM. Here the CDR3 DNA reads TGTGCCAGCAGTATAGGGTCACAGGGTCAAGAGACCCAGTACTTC. It translates to CASSIGSQGQETQYF.

This clone was seen only once. This chain joins TRBV7-3 and TRBJ1-6; TRBD1 agrees at 10 bases. Trimming took 3 bases from V and 10 from J; bases not matched to a gene: 6. Germline CDR1 reads SGHTA; CDR2 reads FQGTGA. The CDR3 covers 15 residues. CDR3 DNA: TGTGCCAGCAGCTTGGAGGGACAGGGGAGATCACCCCTCCACTTT. Protein: CASSLEGQGRSPLHF.

The V call is TRBV5-5, the J call TRBJ1-1; TRBD1 agrees at 7 bases. The CDR3 has 15 residues. After removal of 0 bases from V and 4 bases from J, the junction contained 6 bases not matched to a gene. The germline V gene has CDR1 SGHKS and CDR2 YYEKEE (reference sequence). For the CDR3, the DNA is TGTGCCAGCAGCTTGGAGGTCAGGGGGGCCACTGAAGCTTTCTTT. Its protein is CASSLEVRGATEAFF.

V gene TRBV5-4 combines with J gene TRBJ2-2, with D perhaps matching TRBD2 (5 bases). CDR1 and CDR2 (germline): SGHNT, YYREEE (reference sequence). There are 15 residues in the CDR3. Deletions cut 1 base from V and 6 bases from J, with 13 bases between. CDR3 loop: CASSLSVVGAGELFF. CDR3 nucleotide sequence: TGTGCCAGCAGCTTGTCCGTGGTGGGAGCCGGGGAGCTGTTTTTT.

The chain links TRBV7-2 to TRBJ2-1, with 10 bases matching TRBD2. The trim removed 5 bases at V and 3 bases at J, leaving 7 bases unmatched. Per germline, CDR1 SGHTA and CDR2 FQGNSA. This CDR3 has 16 residues. CDR3 protein: CASSPQRGGYYNEQFF. CDR3 nucleotides: TGTGCCAGCAGCCCGCAGCGGGGGGGTTACTACAATGAGCAGTTCTTC.

This chain joins TRBV4-3 and TRBJ2-7; tentatively, D is TRBD1 (6 bases). The CDR3 spans 16 residues. Germline CDR1 is LGHNA and CDR2 is YSLEER. The V end lost 6 bases, the J end lost 5 bases, and 23 bases lay between the germline ends. This chain's CDR3 is CASRKTEQGPPHEQYF. CDR3 nucleotide sequence: TGCGCCAGCAGGAAGACGGAACAGGGACCACCCCACGAGCAGTACTTC.

Only a few counts were recorded for this clone. The rearrangement links TRBV5-5 to TRBJ1-5; D ambiguous. V was trimmed by 0 bases and J by 4 bases, leaving 8 bases between them. Germline V lookup: CDR1 SGHKS, CDR2 YYEKEE (reference sequence). The CDR3 loop spans 14 amino acids. CDR3 amino acids: CASSLGQINQPQHF. The CDR3, as DNA: TGTGCCAGCAGCTTGGGCCAGATTAATCAGCCCCAGCATTTT.

The chain joins TRBV5-1 to TRBJ2-3; maybe TRBD1 (5 bases). Per the germline V gene, CDR1 is SGHRS and CDR2 is YFSETQ. V lost 0 bases and J 0 bases, leaving 11 bases between the germline ends. This CDR3 is 16 amino acids long. This CDR3 is CASSLETATSTDTQYF. CDR3 sequence (DNA): TGCGCCAGCAGCTTGGAGACAGCTACTAGCACAGATACGCAGTATTTT.

A single count supports this clone. J is TRBJ1-4 and V is TRBV7-3; the D is unclear. The V end was cut by 2 bases, the J end by 8 bases, with 15 bases between. Germline V lookup: CDR1 SGHTA, CDR2 FQGTGA. The CDR3 is 15 amino acids. The DNA of the CDR3 is TGTGCCAGCAGCTTACAAGGGAGGTCAGAAGAAAAACTGTTTTTT. Protein product: CASSLQGRSEEKLFF.

In its sample, this clone was seen a few times. The gene calls are TRBV10-2 and TRBJ2-3, with TRBD2 matching 9 bases. V shed 2 bases, J shed 2 bases, and the junction held 8 bases outside the gene matches. CDR3 length: 17 amino acids. Germline V lookup: CDR1 WSHSY, CDR2 SAAADI. CDR3 sequence reads: CASSEDSSGAYTDTQYF. The CDR3 region has the DNA TGCGCCAGCAGTGAGGACTCTAGCGGGGCCTACACAGATACGCAGTATTTT.

The gene calls are TRBV28 and TRBJ2-7, with 10 positions matching TRBD2. Germline lookup yields CDR1 MDHEN and CDR2 SYDVKM. CDR3 length: 16 amino acids. The V gene end was trimmed by 6 bases and the J gene end by 0 bases; junction bases not matched to a gene: 8. The CDR3 spells CASSSTSGLYSYEQYF. In DNA form, the CDR3 reads TGTGCCAGCAGCTCGACTAGCGGGTTATACTCCTACGAGCAGTACTTC.

The chain employs TRBV7-2 and TRBJ1-2, with 7 bases fitting TRBD1. Germline values: CDR1 SGHTA, CDR2 FQGNSA. The CDR3 has 15 amino acids. The V gene end was trimmed by 2 bases and the J gene end by 4 bases; junction bases not matched to a gene: 7. CDR3 sequence: CASSLNHRGSYGYTF. The CDR3 DNA is TGTGCCAGCAGCTTAAACCACAGGGGATCCTATGGCTACACCTTC. The full variable domain, with the rest looked up from reference TRBV7-2 and TRBJ1-2, is GAGVSQSPSNKVTEKGKDVELRCDPISGHTALYWYRQSLGQGLEFLIYFQGNSAPDKSGLPSDRFSAERTGGSVSTLTIQRTQQEDSAVYLCASSLNHRGSYGYTFGSGTRLTVV.